Shown below are 9 T cell receptor beta chains from a single sample sequenced in a study of beta chain features in type 1 diabetes. The isolated RNA, all of it, was reverse transcribed, so expressed TCRB transcripts were what got sequenced. Sequenced by immunoSEQ multiplex PCR; TCRdb stores in-frame clones only, minus some. The repertoire holds hundreds of thousands of clones, with 14% as singletons. The sample comprised central memory CD4+ T cells from blood. These receptors came from a man aged 25-45 years in good health.

This clone was detected a few times. The V gene is TRBV6-6, the J gene TRBJ1-2; D uncertain. CDR3 size: 13 residues. Deletions cut 6 bases from V and 8 bases from J, with 16 bases between. CDR1 and CDR2 from the germline V gene are MNHNY and SVGAGI (reference sequence). CDR3 nucleotides: TGTGCCAGCAGGCCGACAAGGTCGTCGGGCTACACCTTC. Encoded protein: CASRPTRSSGYTF.

The V gene is TRBV11-2, the J gene TRBJ2-7; 7 positions match TRBD2. From germline, CDR1 is SGHAT and CDR2 FQNNGV. The V segment lost 3 bases and the J segment 3 bases; nucleotides outside the gene matches: 2. The CDR3 has 13 amino acids. Here the CDR3 DNA reads TGTGCCAGCAGCTTGGCGGGGGACTACGAGCAGTACTTC. Translation gives CASSLAGDYEQYF.

The V call is TRBV29-1, the J call TRBJ1-1, with TRBD1 identical over 8 bases. Germline-derived CDR1 and CDR2 are SQVTM and ANQGSEA. Trimming at V came to 7 bases and at J to 4 bases, leaving 8 bases not matched to a gene. CDR3 length equals 13 residues. CDR3 in amino acids: CSAGQAQATEAFF. DNA for the CDR3: TGCAGCGCGGGACAGGCACAGGCCACTGAAGCTTTCTTT.

The CDR3 protein is CASSLDRGERFF. CDR3 sequence (DNA): TGCGCCAGCAGCTTGGACAGGGGTGAACGGTTCTTC. The rearrangement uses TRBV5-1 and TRBJ2-1; 7 bases agree with TRBD1. J gave up 15 bases and V 0 bases, and 6 bases lay outside the gene matches. The CDR3 contains 12 residues. Germline V gene data show CDR1 as SGHRS and CDR2 as YFSETQ.

This clone was seen only a few times. V and J are TRBV6-9 and TRBJ2-7; TRBD2 matches at 7 bases. The J segment lost 3 bases and the V segment lost 4 bases, leaving 6 bases of the junction unmatched. Germline V gene lookup returns CDR1 MNHGY and CDR2 SVAAGI. The CDR3 runs 14 residues. CDR3 sequence: CASSSPTGGYEQYF. The CDR3, as DNA: TGTGCCAGCAGTTCCCCGACGGGAGGCTACGAGCAGTACTTC.

The CDR3 DNA reads TGTGCCAGCAGCGTAGATCCCCTTAACACCGGGGAGCTGTTTTTT. Translation: CASSVDPLNTGELFF. The genes are TRBV9 and TRBJ2-2; D unclear. CDR3 size: 15 residues. V was cut by 0 bases and J by 2 bases, with 8 bases left in between. CDR1 is SGDLS and CDR2 is YYNGEE in the germline V gene.

The CDR3 nucleotides are TGTGCCAGCAGCTTGGACGGCGGGGCAGCAGATACGCAGTATTTT. Residues: CASSLDGGAADTQYF. V gene TRBV5-4 combines with J gene TRBJ2-3; D possibly corresponds to TRBD2 (6 bases). The length of the CDR3 is 15 residues. Trimming pared 0 bases from V and 4 bases from J, leaving 12 bases between. Germline assignment: CDR1 SGHNT and CDR2 YYREEE (reference sequence). Together with reference TRBV5-4 and TRBJ2-3, the CDR3 gives the full variable domain: ETGVTQSPTHLIKTRGQQVTLRCSSQSGHNTVSWYQQALGQGPQFIFQYYREEENGRGNFPPRFSGLQFPNYSSELNVNALELDDSALYLCASSLDGGAADTQYFGPGTRLTVL.

This clone was seen more than once but under ten times. The CDR3 nucleotides are TGTGCCAGCAGCACCGCGAGGGAGCAGTACTTC. It yields the protein CASSTAREQYF. This sequence joins TRBV5-6 and TRBJ2-7, with D unresolved. Trimming removed 4 bases at V and 7 bases at J, with 9 bases between. CDR3 length: 11 amino acids. From germline, CDR1 is SGHDT and CDR2 YYEEEE.

V and J are TRBV30 and TRBJ1-3; D perhaps matches TRBD1 (5 bases). In germline, CDR1 is GTSNPN, CDR2 SVGIG (reference sequence). V shed 1 base and J shed 4 bases, with 11 bases lying between them. This CDR3 comprises 14 residues. The CDR3 loop is CAWSAGSSGNTIYF. DNA for the CDR3: TGTGCCTGGAGTGCAGGGAGTAGCGGAAACACCATATATTTT.